A selection of T cell receptor beta chains follows, all from one sample in a study of blood T cell repertoires in COVID-19. Profiling relied on immunoSEQ multiplex PCR, and the TCRdb table lists in-frame clones only, not all of them. The sample gives some 250,000 clones, approximately 90% of which show up once; roughly 1.2% is in the top ten. Sequenced sample: PBMCs or T cells enriched from blood (not recorded which). These receptors were obtained from a human donor in a cohort exposed to, infected with or recovered from COVID-19 (not recorded which). The donor label of this sample is uncertain. Each CDR3 is given without its conserved first and last residue.

V	length	CDR3
TRBV2	8	ASSAYGYT
TRBV9	11	ASSVGPGTEAF
TRBV6-5	11	ASSRDSLDTQY
TRBV21-1	14	ASSKTEGGDTGELF
TRBV7-9	14	ASSPRWRGGADTQY
TRBV30	11	AWSRERSQPQH
TRBV6-5	12	ASRTGGSSYEQY
TRBV24-1	15	ATSDPRGAGGADTQY
TRBV5-1	13	ASSLQGPRNTEAF
TRBV18	12	ASSPLDRDGGYT
TRBV9	14	ASSVDSRTGNSPLH
TRBV6-6	12	ASSYGTGAYEQY
TRBV6-5	13	ASRLRTGGSQPQH
TRBV19	14	ASSQWDRDLWQPQH
TRBV27	17	ASSLSVGTINQNTGELF
TRBV4-1	10	ASTGWTEGAF
TRBV3-1/TRBV3-2	15	ASSRKGGTGTNTEAF
TRBV7-9	12	ASTLRGTGDEQY
TRBV30	11	AWSARNNQPQH
TRBV5-6	12	ASSLAVESETQY
TRBV23-1	11	ASSRQAYYEQY
TRBV3-1/TRBV3-2	12	ASSPAQQAYEQY
TRBV4-1	12	ASSQDGGGASQY
TRBV9	12	ASSVARSTTEAF
TRBV6-2/TRBV6-3	12	ASSYPAATDTQY
TRBV5-1	14	ASSLGQPGVGNEQF
TRBV12-3/TRBV12-4	11	ASSIAGTEKLF
TRBV24-1	13	ATSAVAGHGETQY
TRBV6-5	12	ASTISLLQETQY
TRBV12-5	11	AGTSGGPNEQF
TRBV30	11	AWSALRGNEQF
TRBV6-5	13	ASSFTGGFGNEQF
TRBV5-1	12	ASSLVGSKNIQY
TRBV7-2	15	ASSYAGGLTATDTQY
TRBV6-5	11	ASSPTLVDEQF
TRBV7-2	14	ASSLGAVRRADTQY
TRBV19	13	ASSIVTYRATEAF
TRBV10-3	12	AISGGGARNTIY
TRBV6-6	11	ASILGGNQPQH
TRBV19	10	ASKDSLSAQH
TRBV9	12	ASSVGESTDTQY
TRBV5-4	14	ASRPGTSGRTDTQY
TRBV19	13	ASSVGTTLTGELF
TRBV30	16	AWSLPLDRETMNTEAF